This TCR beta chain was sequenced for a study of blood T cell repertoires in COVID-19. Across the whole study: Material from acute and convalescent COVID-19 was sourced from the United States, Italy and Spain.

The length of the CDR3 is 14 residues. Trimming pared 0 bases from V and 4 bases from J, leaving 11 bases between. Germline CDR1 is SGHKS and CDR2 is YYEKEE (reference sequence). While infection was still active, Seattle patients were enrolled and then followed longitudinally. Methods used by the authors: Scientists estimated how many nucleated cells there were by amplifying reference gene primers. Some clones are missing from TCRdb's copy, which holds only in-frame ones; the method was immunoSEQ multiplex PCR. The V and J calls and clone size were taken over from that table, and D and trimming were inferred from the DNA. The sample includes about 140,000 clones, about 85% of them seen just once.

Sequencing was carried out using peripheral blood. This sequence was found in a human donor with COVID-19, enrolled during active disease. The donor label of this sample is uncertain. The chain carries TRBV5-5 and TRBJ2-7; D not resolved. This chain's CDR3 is CASSLAQVPYEQYF. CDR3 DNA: TGTGCCAGCAGCTTGGCGCAGGTCCCATACGAGCAGTACTTC.